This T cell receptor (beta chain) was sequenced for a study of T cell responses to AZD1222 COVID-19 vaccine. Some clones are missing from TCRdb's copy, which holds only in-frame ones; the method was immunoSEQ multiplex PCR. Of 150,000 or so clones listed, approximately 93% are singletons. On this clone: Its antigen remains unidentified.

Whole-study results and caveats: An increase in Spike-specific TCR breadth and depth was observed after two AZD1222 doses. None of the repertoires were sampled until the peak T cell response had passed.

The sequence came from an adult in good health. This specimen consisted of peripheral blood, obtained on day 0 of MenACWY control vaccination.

CDR3 region: CASSLAVRIQETQYF. In nucleotides, the CDR3 is TGTGCCAGCAGCTTAGCGGTTAGGATACAAGAGACCCAGTACTTC. The V call is TRBV11-1, the J call TRBJ2-5; no reliable D call. The CDR3 sequence is 15 residues long. V was shortened by 0 bases and J by 2 bases, with 10 bases between the two germline ends. Per the germline V gene, CDR1 is SGHAT and CDR2 is FQDESV (reference sequence).